This TCR beta chain was documented in a study of blood T cell repertoires in COVID-19. Study overall: Spain, Italy and the United States supplied samples that represented acute and convalescent COVID-19.

There are 16 residues in the CDR3. Germline V lookup: CDR1 MNHEY, CDR2 SVGAGI. With 0 bases removed from V and 5 bases from J, the gap between germline ends came to 14 bases. In the authors' methods: The assay estimated nucleated cells by amplifying reference gene primers. The protocol was immunoSEQ multiplex PCR, while the TCRdb copy is restricted to in-frame clones and leaves out a portion. The DNA was the basis for D and trimming; V, J and clone size are from that table. The repertoire holds about 270,000 clones, 70% to 90% seen once, with around 1.2% in the top ten. Living in roughly 23 US areas, the participants were between roughly 18 and 89 years of age. Which cohort a participant joined came from the clinical history participants gave.

Sequencing was done on a sample of PBMCs or T cells enriched from blood (not recorded which). The TCR sequence derives from a woman between 40 and 55 years old with acute COVID-19. V and J are TRBV6-5 and TRBJ1-5; D is ambiguous. CDR3 in DNA: TGTGCCAGCAGTTACTCGGGCGCGGGTTTCGATCAGCCCCAGCATTTT. Protein sequence: CASSYSGAGFDQPQHF.